This T cell receptor (beta chain) was documented in a study of T cell repertoires in cytomegalovirus infection. Study information: Public TCR beta signature analysis indicated the presence of both CMV infection and matching HLA type.

Study-wide results and caveats: Within the response measured ex vivo, HLA-C-restricted CMV-specific TCR beta clonotypes were dominant. Cumulative frequency of public TCR beta families picked out carriers of CMV plus the relevant HLA.

Via MiXCR, TCRdb re-called the reads, giving one row per CDR3 protein. This sample has about 530,000 distinct CDR3 sequences; around a quarter occur once, and the top ten carry roughly an eighth. This CDR3 spans 16 amino acids. J lost 0 bases, V lost 3 bases, and 7 bases had no gene match. Germline CDR1 reads SGHNT; CDR2 reads YYREEE (reference sequence). On this clonotype itself: As yet, its antigen is unknown.

The clonotype was recovered from a human donor in good health (CMV status not recorded). Some clones in this sample may be carry-over from other donors' samples. Sequencing was performed on PBMCs. J is TRBJ2-3 and V is TRBV5-4; 7 bases line up with TRBD1. The CDR3 protein is CASSWLTGSSTDTQYF. The CDR3 DNA sequence: TGTGCCAGCAGCTGGTTGACAGGGTCTAGCACAGATACGCAGTATTTT.